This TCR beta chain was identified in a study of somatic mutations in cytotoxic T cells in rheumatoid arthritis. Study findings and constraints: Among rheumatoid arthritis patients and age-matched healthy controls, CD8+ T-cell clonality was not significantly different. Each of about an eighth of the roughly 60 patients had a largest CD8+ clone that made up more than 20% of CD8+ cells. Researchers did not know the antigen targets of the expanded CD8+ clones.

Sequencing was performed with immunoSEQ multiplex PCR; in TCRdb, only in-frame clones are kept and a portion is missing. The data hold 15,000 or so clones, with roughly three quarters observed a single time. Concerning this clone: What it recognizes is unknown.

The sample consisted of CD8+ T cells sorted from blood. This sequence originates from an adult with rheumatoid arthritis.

This CDR3 is CASSQEPLYGYTF. The CDR3 DNA sequence: TGTGCCAGCAGCCAAGAACCACTCTATGGCTACACCTTC. The V gene is TRBV14, the J gene TRBJ1-2; unclear D gene. The CDR3 is 13 residues long. Trimming removed 0 bases from V and 4 bases from J, with 6 bases in between. Per germline, CDR1 SGHDN and CDR2 FVKESK.